The rows below give T cell receptor beta chains drawn from one sample of a study of T-cell reconstitution after alpha-beta-depleted transplantation in children. TCRdb redid the calling of the PCR reads with MiXCR, one entry per CDR3 protein. The data contain about 240,000 distinct CDR3 sequences, under 30% of them seen just once; the ten biggest clones take up about 2.8%. The sequencing here drew on PBMCs, taken before TCRalphabeta/CD19-depleted stem cell transplant. These receptors were taken from a girl aged 2 to 10 with Fanconi anemia, due to receive a stem cell transplant. Both conserved end residues are part of each CDR3. A D gene is named only where the DNA matches it firmly. The size entry is marked missing in some rows and otherwise reads once, few, many or a size class.

>TRBJ2-3|TRBV2|-|-
CASSGLVSTDTQYF
TGTGCCAGTAGTGGGCTAGTTAGCACAGATACGCAGTATTTT
>TRBJ1-4|TRBV7-6|many|-
CASSLVPTDLEKLFF
TGTGCCAGCAGCTTAGTCCCGACAGATCTTGAAAAACTGTTTTTT
>TRBJ2-3|TRBV29-1|-|-
CSVDRGGGTDTQYF
TGCAGCGTTGATAGGGGGGGCGGCACAGATACGCAGTATTTT
>TRBJ2-1|TRBV29-1|many|-
CSVEGGLAVNYNEQFF
TGCAGCGTTGAAGGGGGGCTAGCGGTTAACTACAATGAGCAGTTCTTC
>TRBJ2-1|TRBV20-1|many|TRBD2
CSARDSGTSAYNEQFF
TGCAGTGCTAGAGATTCAGGGACTAGCGCATACAATGAGCAGTTCTTC
>TRBJ1-6|TRBV18|-|-
CASSLQENNSPLHF
TGTGCCAGCTCGCTACAGGAGAATAATTCACCCCTCCACTTT
>TRBJ2-3|TRBV5-1|many|TRBD2
CASSLAGGKDTQYF
TGCGCCAGCAGCTTGGCGGGGGGGAAGGATACGCAGTATTTT
>TRBJ1-1|TRBV12-5|-|TRBD1
CASGLDPHEQGMNTEAFF
TGTGCTAGTGGTTTGGACCCCCACGAACAGGGGATGAACACTGAAGCTTTCTTT
>TRBJ2-7|TRBV20-1|many|TRBD1
CSAQSPGQSYEQYF
TGCAGTGCCCAGTCGCCGGGACAGAGCTACGAGCAGTACTTC
>TRBJ2-1|TRBV29-1|many|TRBD2
CSVDVREAIWNNEQFF
TGCAGCGTTGATGTCCGGGAGGCCATCTGGAACAATGAGCAGTTCTTC
>TRBJ2-3|TRBV5-1|few|-
CASSLLTHSTDTQYF
TGCGCCAGCAGCCTACTGACCCATAGCACAGATACGCAGTATTTT
>TRBJ2-6|TRBV18|many|-
CASSPRRGSGANVLTF
TGTGCCAGCTCACCACGGCGGGGTTCAGGGGCCAACGTCCTGACTTTC